Presented here are 14 T cell receptor beta chains from one specimen sequenced in a study of CD8 T cells in ankylosing spondylitis. TCRdb reprocessed the 5' RACE reads via MiXCR and lists one record per CDR3 protein. The data contain more than 400,000 distinct CDR3 sequences, about 5.7% of them singletons. Regarding the study as a whole: What seemed typical of ankylosing spondylitis blood was a TCR beta motif built from eight highly homologous variants.

Which antigens these TCRs recognize remains unknown. What was sequenced was blood, either unsorted or a sorted T cell fraction (not recorded which). These receptors were taken from a male donor with ankylosing spondylitis.

The table lists this clonotype with many counts. In nucleotides, the CDR3 is TGTGCCACCAGTGATTTGAGGCAGGTCGAGACCCAGTACTTC. As protein: CATSDLRQVETQYF. The chain links TRBV24-1 to TRBJ2-5; no reliable D call. The CDR3 consists of 14 residues. The V and J ends lost 0 bases and 5 bases respectively, with 9 bases between them. Per the germline V gene, CDR1 is KGHDR and CDR2 is SFDVKD.

This clonotype was observed many times. This chain connects TRBV20-1 to TRBJ1-2; perhaps TRBD1 as D (6 bases). The germline gives CDR1 DFQATT, CDR2 SNEGSKA (reference sequence). The CDR3 is 12 amino acids. The CDR3 is CKKLQGDLGYTF. In nucleotides, the CDR3 is TGCAAAAAATTACAGGGTGATCTGGGCTACACCTTC.

This clonotype was seen ten or more times. The genes are TRBV6-1 and TRBJ1-1; 10 nucleotides line up with TRBD1. CDR1 MNHNS and CDR2 SASEGT come from the germline V gene. V dropped 4 bases and J dropped 6; count of bases not matched to a gene: 2. The CDR3 has 13 amino acids. The CDR3 loop is CASSGTGGSEAFF. The CDR3 DNA reads as TGTGCCAGCAGTGGGACAGGGGGGTCTGAAGCTTTCTTT.

This clonotype was seen repeatedly, ten times or more. This CDR3 is CASSQAVYNEQFF. The CDR3 DNA sequence: TGTGCCAGCAGTCAAGCGGTCTACAATGAGCAGTTCTTC. This chain joins TRBV28 and TRBJ2-1; possible D gene TRBD2, 5 bases. The CDR3 contains 13 residues. Trimming removed 5 bases from V and 3 bases from J, with 8 bases in between. From germline, CDR1 is MDHEN and CDR2 SYDVKM.

This clonotype was seen ten or more times. CDR3 sequence reads: CASSLRVLGDTYNEQFF. As DNA, the CDR3 is TGTGCCAGCAGTTTAAGGGTATTGGGGGACACGTACAATGAGCAGTTCTTC. The chain is built from TRBV12-3 or TRBV12-4 and TRBJ2-1, with TRBD1 as a possible D gene (6 bases). Deletions cut 2 bases from V and 4 bases from J, with 18 bases between. CDR3 size: 17 residues.

This clonotype appeared once. V gene TRBV20-1 combines with J gene TRBJ2-5, with 9 bases that match TRBD2. CDR3 length: 17 amino acids. Trimming took 4 bases from V and 7 from J; bases not matched to a gene: 19. CDR1 DFQATT and CDR2 SNEGSKA come from the germline V gene (reference sequence). CDR3 nucleotide sequence: TGCAGTGCTACAGCCGGGACTAGCACTTTCTGGGAAGGGACCCAGTACTTC. Its protein is CSATAGTSTFWEGTQYF.

Ten or more counts support this clonotype. This chain uses TRBV12-3 or TRBV12-4 with TRBJ1-4; possibly TRBD1 for D (6 bases). Trimming took off 5 bases at V and 11 bases at J, with 15 bases between the two ends. The CDR3 loop spans 13 amino acids. The CDR3, as DNA: TGTGCCAGCAGTATCGAGCAGGGGACCAAACTGTTTTTT. It yields the protein CASSIEQGTKLFF.

This clonotype was observed many times. The V and J genes are TRBV5-1 and TRBJ2-3, with D perhaps being TRBD1 or TRBD2 (5 bases each). Trimming removed 3 bases from V and 5 bases from J, with 13 bases in between. The CDR3 runs 14 residues. CDR1 is SGHRS and CDR2 is YFSETQ in the germline V gene. CDR3 amino acids: CASSSGYGIDTQYF. DNA of the CDR3: TGCGCCAGCAGCTCAGGGTACGGGATAGATACGCAGTATTTT. Full variable domain (outside the CDR3, taken from reference TRBV5-1 and TRBJ2-3): KAGVTQTPRYLIKTRGQQVTLSCSPISGHRSVSWYQQTPGQGLQFLFEYFSETQRNKGNFPGRFSGRQFSNSRSEMNVSTLELGDSALYLCASSSGYGIDTQYFGPGTRLTVL.

This clonotype was observed at least ten times. V and J are TRBV29-1 and TRBJ2-3; TRBD2 is a possible D gene (5 bases). The V end was cut by 4 bases, the J end by 3 bases, with 8 bases between. The CDR3 has 12 residues. CDR1 is SQVTM, CDR2 ANQGSEA, per germline. The CDR3 loop is CSVAGGTDTQYF. The CDR3, as DNA: TGCAGCGTTGCTGGCGGGACAGATACGCAGTATTTT.

This clonotype has a handful of counts. This chain connects TRBV5-5 to TRBJ2-3, with 9 bases aligning to TRBD1. The V gene's germline CDR1 is SGHKS and CDR2 YYEKEE (reference sequence). V dropped 0 bases and J dropped 6; count of bases not matched to a gene: 5. This CDR3 spans 15 amino acids. CDR3 nucleotides: TGTGCCAGCAGCTTGGCGTCGGGACAGGGTGATACGCAGTATTTT. This sequence encodes CASSLASGQGDTQYF.

This clonotype appeared many times. V is TRBV9 and J is TRBJ1-2; the match to TRBD1 covers 7 bases. The germline CDR1 and CDR2 sequences are SGDLS and YYNGEE. The CDR3 is 15 amino acids. The V segment lost 6 bases and the J segment 5 bases; nucleotides outside the gene matches: 13. CDR3 loop: CASNTGTAEDYGYTF. The CDR3 DNA sequence: TGTGCCAGCAACACCGGGACAGCGGAGGATTATGGCTACACCTTC.

This clonotype was seen ten or more times. The chain recombines TRBV5-1 with TRBJ1-5; D might be TRBD1 (6 bases). V was pared by 0 bases and J by 5 bases, with 6 bases between. Per the germline V gene, CDR1 is SGHRS and CDR2 is YFSETQ. The CDR3 extends over 13 amino acids. CDR3 sequence reads: CASSLDRDQPQHF. The CDR3 DNA reads TGCGCCAGCAGCTTGGACAGGGATCAGCCCCAGCATTTT.

This clonotype was seen many times. The rearrangement uses TRBV10-3 and TRBJ1-6; a possible D gene is TRBD1 (5 bases). The CDR3 spans 17 residues. V was clipped by 10 bases and J by 4 bases, with 23 bases between them. CDR1 ENHRY and CDR2 SYGVKD come from the germline V gene. The CDR3 DNA reads TGTGCCACTTCTCTCGGACGGACAAAGGGTTATAATTCACCCCTCCACTTT. Encoded protein: CATSLGRTKGYNSPLHF.

Ten or more counts support this clonotype. The CDR3 is CASSPWRGVTEAFF. In DNA form, the CDR3 reads TGTGCCAGCAGCCCATGGAGGGGAGTCACTGAAGCTTTCTTT. V and J are TRBV6-1 and TRBJ1-1, with TRBD1 as a possible D gene (5 bases). CDR1 and CDR2 from the germline V gene are MNHNS and SASEGT. V was shortened by 6 bases and J by 4 bases, with 15 bases between the two germline ends. The CDR3 is 14 residues long.